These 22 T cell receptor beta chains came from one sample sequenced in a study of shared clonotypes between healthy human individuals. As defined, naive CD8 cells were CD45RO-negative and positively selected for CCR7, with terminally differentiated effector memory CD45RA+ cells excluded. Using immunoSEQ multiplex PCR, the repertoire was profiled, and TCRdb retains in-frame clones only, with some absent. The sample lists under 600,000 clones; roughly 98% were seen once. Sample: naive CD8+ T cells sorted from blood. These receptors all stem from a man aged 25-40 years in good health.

CDR3 amino acids: CAWKEGPENEQYF. The DNA of the CDR3 is TGTGCCTGGAAAGAAGGGCCTGAGAACGAGCAGTACTTC. The V and J genes are TRBV30 and TRBJ2-7; unclear D gene. The length of the CDR3 is 13 residues. CDR1 is GTSNPN and CDR2 is SVGIG in the germline V gene (reference sequence). With 4 bases removed from V and 5 bases from J, the gap between germline ends came to 15 bases.

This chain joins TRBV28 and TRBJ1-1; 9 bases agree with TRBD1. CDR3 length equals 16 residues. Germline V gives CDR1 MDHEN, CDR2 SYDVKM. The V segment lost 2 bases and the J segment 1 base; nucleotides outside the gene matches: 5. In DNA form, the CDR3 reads TGTGCCAGCAGTTTACTGGGGACAGGGAAGAACACTGAAGCTTTCTTT. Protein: CASSLLGTGKNTEAFF.

The chain's CDR3 is CASSGQGVDSYEQYF. In DNA form, the CDR3 reads TGTGCCAGCAGCGGACAGGGGGTGGACTCCTACGAGCAGTACTTC. J is TRBJ2-7 and V is TRBV11-2; 10 nucleotides agree with TRBD1. V trimming: 5 bases; J trimming: 0 bases; junction bases outside the gene matches: 4. The germline CDR1 and CDR2 sequences are SGHAT and FQNNGV. The CDR3 is 15 residues long.

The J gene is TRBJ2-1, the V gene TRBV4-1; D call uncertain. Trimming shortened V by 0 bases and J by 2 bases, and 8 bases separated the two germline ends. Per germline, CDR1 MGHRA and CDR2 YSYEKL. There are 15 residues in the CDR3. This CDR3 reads CASSQEELTYNEQFF. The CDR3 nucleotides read TGCGCCAGCAGCCAAGAGGAACTCACCTACAATGAGCAGTTCTTC.

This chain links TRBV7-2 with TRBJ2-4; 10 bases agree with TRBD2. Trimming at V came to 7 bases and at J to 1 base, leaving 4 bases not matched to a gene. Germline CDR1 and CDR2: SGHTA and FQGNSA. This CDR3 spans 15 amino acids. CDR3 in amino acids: CASTPTSGAKNIQYF. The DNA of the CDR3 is TGTGCCAGCACCCCGACTAGCGGGGCCAAAAACATTCAGTACTTC.

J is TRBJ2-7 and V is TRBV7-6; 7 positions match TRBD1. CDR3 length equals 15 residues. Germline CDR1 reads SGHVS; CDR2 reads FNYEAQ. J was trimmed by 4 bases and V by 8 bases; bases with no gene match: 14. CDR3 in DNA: TGTGCCAGCGGATCCTCACCGGGACAGTCGTACGAGCAGTACTTC. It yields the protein CASGSSPGQSYEQYF.

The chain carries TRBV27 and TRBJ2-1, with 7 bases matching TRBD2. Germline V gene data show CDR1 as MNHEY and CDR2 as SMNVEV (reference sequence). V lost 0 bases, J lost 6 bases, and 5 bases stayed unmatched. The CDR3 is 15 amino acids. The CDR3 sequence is CASSLSRGSPNEQFF. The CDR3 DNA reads TGTGCCAGCAGTTTATCGCGGGGGTCTCCCAATGAGCAGTTCTTC.

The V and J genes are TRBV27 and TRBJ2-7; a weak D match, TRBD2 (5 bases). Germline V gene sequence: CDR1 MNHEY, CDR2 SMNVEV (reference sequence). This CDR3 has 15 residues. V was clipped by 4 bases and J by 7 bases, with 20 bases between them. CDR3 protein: CASSSIRLGAGEQYF. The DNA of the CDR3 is TGTGCCAGCAGTTCAATCAGACTGGGAGCTGGAGAGCAGTACTTC.

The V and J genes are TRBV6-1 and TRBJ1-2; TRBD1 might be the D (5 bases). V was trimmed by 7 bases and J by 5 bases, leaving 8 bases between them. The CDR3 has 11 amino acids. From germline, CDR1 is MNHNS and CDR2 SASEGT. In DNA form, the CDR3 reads TGTGCCAGCAAGGAGGGGTATGGCTACACCTTC. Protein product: CASKEGYGYTF.

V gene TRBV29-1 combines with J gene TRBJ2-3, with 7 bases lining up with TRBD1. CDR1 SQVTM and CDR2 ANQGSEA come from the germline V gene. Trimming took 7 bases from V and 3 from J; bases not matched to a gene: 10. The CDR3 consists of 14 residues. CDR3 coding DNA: TGCAGCGCCCTGACAGGGATTGCGACAGATACGCAGTATTTT. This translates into CSALTGIATDTQYF.

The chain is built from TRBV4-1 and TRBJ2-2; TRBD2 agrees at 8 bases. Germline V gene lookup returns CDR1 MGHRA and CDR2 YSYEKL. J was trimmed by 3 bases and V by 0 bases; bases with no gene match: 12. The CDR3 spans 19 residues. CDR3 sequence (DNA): TGCGCCAGCAGCCAAGAGTTTCGGGAGGGCCTCATGGACACCGGGGAGCTGTTTTTT. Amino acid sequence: CASSQEFREGLMDTGELFF.

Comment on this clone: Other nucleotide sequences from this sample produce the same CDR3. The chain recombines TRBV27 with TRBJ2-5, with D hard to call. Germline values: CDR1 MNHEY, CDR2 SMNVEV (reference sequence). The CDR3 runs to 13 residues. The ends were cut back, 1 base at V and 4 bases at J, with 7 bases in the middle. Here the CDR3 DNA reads TGTGCCAGCAGTTTATTGGTCGGAGAGACCCAGTACTTC. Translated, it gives CASSLLVGETQYF.

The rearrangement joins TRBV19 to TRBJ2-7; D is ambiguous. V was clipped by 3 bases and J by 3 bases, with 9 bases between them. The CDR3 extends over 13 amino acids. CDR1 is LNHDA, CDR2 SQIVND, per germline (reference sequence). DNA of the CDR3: TGTGCCAGTAGTATTAGTCTTCTCTACGAGCAGTACTTC. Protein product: CASSISLLYEQYF.

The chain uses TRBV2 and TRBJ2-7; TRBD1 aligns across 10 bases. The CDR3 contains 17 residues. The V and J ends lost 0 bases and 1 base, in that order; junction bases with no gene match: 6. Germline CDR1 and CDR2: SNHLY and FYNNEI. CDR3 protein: CASSEARGQGTSYEQYF. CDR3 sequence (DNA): TGTGCCAGCAGTGAAGCGAGGGGACAGGGGACATCCTACGAGCAGTACTTC.

CDR3 region: CASSQRMGLAGGTTGELFF. For the CDR3, the DNA is TGCGCCAGCAGCCAACGAATGGGACTAGCGGGAGGGACCACCGGGGAGCTGTTTTTT. This chain connects TRBV4-1 to TRBJ2-2, with 16 bases that match TRBD2. The J segment lost 4 bases and the V segment lost 2 bases, leaving 7 bases of the junction unmatched. The germline gives CDR1 MGHRA, CDR2 YSYEKL. This CDR3 comprises 19 residues.

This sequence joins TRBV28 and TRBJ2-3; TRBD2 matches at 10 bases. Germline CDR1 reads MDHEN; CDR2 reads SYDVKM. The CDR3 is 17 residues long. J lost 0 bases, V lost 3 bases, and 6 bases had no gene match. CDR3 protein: CASSFEAGGSSTDTQYF. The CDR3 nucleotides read TGTGCCAGCAGTTTTGAAGCGGGAGGGTCGAGCACAGATACGCAGTATTTT.

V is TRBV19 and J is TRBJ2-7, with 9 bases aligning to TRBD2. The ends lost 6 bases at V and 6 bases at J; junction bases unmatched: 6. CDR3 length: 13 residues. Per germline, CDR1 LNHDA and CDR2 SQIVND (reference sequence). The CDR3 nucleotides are TGTGCCAGTAGCTCCGCGGGAGGGCTCGAGCAGTACTTC. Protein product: CASSSAGGLEQYF.

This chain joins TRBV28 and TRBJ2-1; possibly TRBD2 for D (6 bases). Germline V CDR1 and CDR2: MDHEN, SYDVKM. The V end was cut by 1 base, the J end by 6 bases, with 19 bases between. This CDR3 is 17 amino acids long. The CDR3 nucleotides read TGTGCCAGCAGTTTATTTAGGCTAGCGCCTGAGGGCAATGAGCAGTTCTTC. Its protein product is CASSLFRLAPEGNEQFF.

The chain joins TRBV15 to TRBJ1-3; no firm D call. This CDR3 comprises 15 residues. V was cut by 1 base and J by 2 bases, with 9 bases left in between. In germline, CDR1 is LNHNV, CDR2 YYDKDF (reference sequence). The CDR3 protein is CATSRVLGTGNTIYF. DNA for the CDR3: TGTGCCACCAGCAGAGTCCTAGGAACTGGAAACACCATATATTTT. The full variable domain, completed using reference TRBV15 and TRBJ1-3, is DAMVIQNPRYQVTQFGKPVTLSCSQTLNHNVMYWYQQKSSQAPKLLFHYYDKDFNNEADTPDNFQSRRPNTSFCFLDIRSPGLGDTAMYLCATSRVLGTGNTIYFGEGSWLTVV.

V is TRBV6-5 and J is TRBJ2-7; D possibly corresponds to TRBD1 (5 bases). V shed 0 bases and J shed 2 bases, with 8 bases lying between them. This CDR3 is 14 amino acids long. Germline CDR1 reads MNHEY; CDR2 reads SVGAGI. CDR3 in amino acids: CASSYSFRAYEQYF. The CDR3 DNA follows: TGTGCCAGCAGTTACTCGTTCAGGGCCTACGAGCAGTACTTC.

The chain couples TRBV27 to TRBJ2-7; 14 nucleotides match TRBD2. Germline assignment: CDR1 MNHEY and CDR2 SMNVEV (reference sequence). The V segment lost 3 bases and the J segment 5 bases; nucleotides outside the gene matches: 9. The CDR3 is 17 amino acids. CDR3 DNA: TGTGCCAGCAGTTTTCTACCAGGGACTAGCGGGAGCAACGAGCAGTACTTC. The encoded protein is CASSFLPGTSGSNEQYF.

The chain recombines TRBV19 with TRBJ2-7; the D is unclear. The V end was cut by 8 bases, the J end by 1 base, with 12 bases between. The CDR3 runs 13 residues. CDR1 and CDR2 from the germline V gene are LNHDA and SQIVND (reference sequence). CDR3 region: CASRWRGSYEQYF. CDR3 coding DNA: TGTGCCAGTCGATGGCGCGGATCCTACGAGCAGTACTTC.